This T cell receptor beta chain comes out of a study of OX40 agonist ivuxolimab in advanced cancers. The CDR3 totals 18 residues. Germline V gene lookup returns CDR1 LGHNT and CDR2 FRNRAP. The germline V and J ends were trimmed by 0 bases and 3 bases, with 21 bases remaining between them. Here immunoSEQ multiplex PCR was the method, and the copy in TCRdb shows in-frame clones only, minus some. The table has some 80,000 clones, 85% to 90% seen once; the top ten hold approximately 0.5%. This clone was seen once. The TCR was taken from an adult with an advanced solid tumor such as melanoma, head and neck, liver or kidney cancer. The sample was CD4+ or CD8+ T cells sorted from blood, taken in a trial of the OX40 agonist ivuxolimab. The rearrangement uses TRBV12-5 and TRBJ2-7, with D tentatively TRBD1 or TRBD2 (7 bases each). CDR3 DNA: TGTGCTAGTGGTTTGGTACTGAGGGAGGGGGCCTCGGTCTACGAGCAGTACTTC. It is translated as CASGLVLREGASVYEQYF.